Following are 27 T cell receptor beta chains from one sample sequenced in a study of blood T cells in healthy people across ages. A second PCR of about 6 to 11 cycles used a sample-barcoded 5' primer and a J-beta primer mix. TCRdb redid the calling of the 5' RACE reads with MiXCR, one entry per CDR3 protein. The top ten hold about 21% of the sample, which has 1.8 million or so distinct CDR3 sequences, around 40% seen once. Sample: blood. The receptors here all came from a human donor in good health.

CDR3 in amino acids: CASSNSGGTYSNQPQHF. CDR3 coding DNA: TGTGCCAGCTCCAATTCGGGAGGAACTTATAGCAATCAGCCCCAGCATTTT. The chain has TRBV2 and TRBJ1-5; D unclear. CDR3 length: 17 amino acids. The germline V and J ends were trimmed by 8 bases and 0 bases, with 20 bases remaining between them. Per the germline V gene, CDR1 is SNHLY and CDR2 is FYNNEI.

This rearrangement joins TRBV29-1 to TRBJ2-1; maybe TRBD2 (6 bases). Deletions cut 3 bases from V and 8 bases from J, with 11 bases between. Looked up from germline, CDR1 is SQVTM and CDR2 is ANQGSEA. This CDR3 comprises 12 residues. CDR3 residues: CSVEGLYDEQFF. In nucleotides, the CDR3 is TGCAGCGTTGAGGGACTGTACGATGAGCAGTTCTTC.

The rearrangement links TRBV24-1 to TRBJ2-7; 7 bases match TRBD1. From germline, CDR1 is KGHDR and CDR2 SFDVKD. The CDR3 sequence is 14 residues long. The junction had 2 bases not matched to a gene; V was cut back by 2 bases and J by 2 bases. The CDR3 reads CATSDWDSPYEQYF. The CDR3 region has the DNA TGTGCCACCAGTGATTGGGACAGCCCCTACGAGCAGTACTTC.

CDR3 in amino acids: CSAGGRDNQPQHF. CDR3 nucleotides: TGCAGTGCCGGGGGCAGGGATAATCAGCCCCAGCATTTT. This chain joins TRBV20-1 and TRBJ1-5; the D gene is possibly TRBD1 (6 bases). Germline CDR1 is DFQATT and CDR2 is SNEGSKA (reference sequence). Trimming removed 6 bases at V and 4 bases at J, with 13 bases between. The CDR3 is made up of 13 amino acids.

The genes are TRBV29-1 and TRBJ1-5; 9 positions agree with TRBD1. The CDR3 runs 13 residues. Looked up from germline, CDR1 is SQVTM and CDR2 is ANQGSEA. V gave up 6 bases and J gave up 5 bases; unmatched junction bases: 5. The CDR3 region is CSVQGALDQPQHF. As DNA, the CDR3 is TGCAGCGTACAGGGGGCTTTGGATCAGCCCCAGCATTTT.

The chain carries TRBV24-1 and TRBJ1-2; D remains unclear. The V end lost 6 bases, the J end lost 1 base, and 11 bases lay between the germline ends. The CDR3 loop spans 14 amino acids. Per germline, CDR1 KGHDR and CDR2 SFDVKD. CDR3 residues: CATSPAANNYGYTF. DNA of the CDR3: TGTGCCACCAGTCCTGCCGCAAATAACTATGGCTACACCTTC.

The chain carries TRBV7-2 and TRBJ2-1, with 7 nucleotides matching TRBD1. The J segment lost 2 bases and the V segment lost 6 bases, leaving 7 bases of the junction unmatched. CDR3 length: 15 residues. From germline, CDR1 is SGHTA and CDR2 FQGNSA. The CDR3 reads CASRRQGDTYNEQFF. The CDR3 region has the DNA TGTGCCAGCAGACGACAGGGTGACACCTACAATGAGCAGTTCTTC.

This chain uses TRBV14 with TRBJ1-1; D unresolved. V lost 4 bases, J lost 1 base, and 10 bases lay in between. Per the germline V gene, CDR1 is SGHDN and CDR2 is FVKESK. This CDR3 comprises 14 residues. CDR3 in amino acids: CASSREGKNTEAFF. CDR3 coding DNA: TGTGCCAGCAGCCGAGAGGGCAAGAACACTGAAGCTTTCTTT.

The table lists this clonotype with a few counts. V is TRBV20-1 and J is TRBJ2-5; the match to TRBD2 covers 11 bases. The trim removed 3 bases at V and 3 bases at J, leaving 9 bases unmatched. The CDR3 has 16 residues. Germline V gene lookup returns CDR1 DFQATT and CDR2 SNEGSKA (reference sequence). CDR3 loop: CSASNPSGGYEETQYF. In nucleotides, the CDR3 is TGCAGTGCTAGTAATCCTAGCGGGGGGTATGAAGAGACCCAGTACTTC.

The V gene is TRBV30, the J gene TRBJ1-1; a possible D gene is TRBD1 (5 bases). The germline V and J ends were trimmed by 7 bases and 2 bases, with 14 bases remaining between them. The CDR3 is 13 residues long. The germline CDR1 and CDR2 sequences are GTSNPN and SVGIG (reference sequence). CDR3 sequence reads: CAYNKGPNTEAFF. The DNA for the CDR3 is TGTGCCTACAATAAGGGGCCCAACACTGAAGCTTTCTTT.

The rearrangement joins TRBV10-3 to TRBJ1-1; perhaps TRBD1 as D (6 bases). The CDR3 has 15 residues. Germline-derived CDR1 and CDR2 are ENHRY and SYGVKD. Trimming left V 4 bases short and J 1 base short, with 13 bases between. The CDR3 region is CAISALQGRNTEAFF. The CDR3, as DNA: TGTGCCATCAGTGCCCTACAGGGCAGGAACACTGAAGCTTTCTTT.

CDR3 loop: CSATGLGRGYGLSYNEQFF. CDR3 DNA sequence: TGCAGTGCTACGGGACTGGGGCGGGGTTATGGGTTGTCCTACAATGAGCAGTTCTTC. The chain is built from TRBV20-1 and TRBJ2-1; D perhaps matches TRBD2 (6 bases). The CDR3 is made up of 19 amino acids. V lost 4 bases to trimming and J lost 1 base, with 26 bases between them. Germline CDR1 DFQATT, CDR2 SNEGSKA (reference sequence).

The chain is built from TRBV9 and TRBJ1-2, with D possibly TRBD1 on 6 matching bases. V was clipped by 3 bases and J by 3 bases, with 12 bases between them. The CDR3 covers 14 residues. Germline CDR1 SGDLS, CDR2 YYNGEE. DNA of the CDR3: TGTGCCAGCAGCGAAGCAGGGGCCTACTATGGCTACACCTTC. Protein sequence: CASSEAGAYYGYTF.

The chain couples TRBV12-3 or TRBV12-4 to TRBJ2-3; possible D gene TRBD2, 7 bases. This CDR3 has 15 residues. Trimming cost V 2 bases and J 2 bases, with 11 bases left between them. The CDR3 DNA sequence: TGTGCCAGCAGTTTACTGGGGGGGCACACAGATACGCAGTATTTT. Protein product: CASSLLGGHTDTQYF.

This clonotype has a handful of counts. The chain links TRBV7-2 to TRBJ1-1; D might be TRBD1 (5 bases). CDR3 length: 15 residues. Germline V CDR1 and CDR2: SGHTA, FQGNSA. Trimming left V 2 bases short and J 0 bases short, with 10 bases between. The CDR3 loop is CASSLTGFMNTEAFF. The CDR3 DNA follows: TGTGCCAGCAGCTTAACAGGTTTTATGAACACTGAAGCTTTCTTT.

In its sample, this clonotype was seen a few times. The chain is built from TRBV7-3 and TRBJ2-3; 9 nucleotides line up with TRBD2. V shed 5 bases and J 5 bases; nucleotides not matched to a gene: 8. The length of the CDR3 is 15 residues. Germline lookup yields CDR1 SGHTA and CDR2 FQGTGA. The DNA of the CDR3 is TGTGCCAGCAGCCCTAGCGGGGTCGCCGGAGATACGCAGTATTTT. It codes for CASSPSGVAGDTQYF.

With respect to this clonotype: With a much larger clone just one base away, this may be a read error. CDR3 in amino acids: CASSDGQGSYEQYF. The CDR3 region has the DNA TGTGCCAGCAGTGACGGACAGGGCTCCTACGAGCAGTACTTC. This chain connects TRBV6-5 to TRBJ2-5, with 8 bases fitting TRBD1. The J call may be in error: the DNA end matches TRBJ2-7 better. The CDR3 consists of 14 residues. Germline values: CDR1 MNHEY, CDR2 SVGAGI.

Notes on this clonotype: This may be a read error: a much more frequent sequence differs by one nucleotide. This CDR3 is CATVPAFDCGYTF. CDR3 sequence (DNA): TGTGCCACCGTTCCGGCTTTCGACTGTGGCTACACCTTC. The gene calls are TRBV10-3 and TRBJ1-2, with unresolved D. Germline lookup yields CDR1 ENHRY and CDR2 SYGVKD. The CDR3 is 13 amino acids. The V and J ends lost 10 bases and 7 bases respectively, with 19 bases between them.

The V and J genes are TRBV5-1 and TRBJ2-3; no clear D. V was clipped by 2 bases and J by 5 bases, with 15 bases between them. From germline, CDR1 is SGHRS and CDR2 YFSETQ. The CDR3 runs to 15 residues. The CDR3 region is CASSFFGGLGDTQYF. The CDR3 coding sequence is TGCGCCAGCAGCTTTTTCGGTGGGCTCGGAGATACGCAGTATTTT.

This clonotype was detected only a few times. This chain links TRBV7-2 with TRBJ2-3; D possibly matches TRBD1 or TRBD2 (5 bases each). Germline assignment: CDR1 SGHTA and CDR2 FQGNSA. This CDR3 comprises 15 residues. The V end was cut by 5 bases, the J end by 0 bases, with 12 bases between. The CDR3 here is CASSRVGESTDTQYF. The CDR3 DNA sequence: TGTGCCAGCAGCCGGGTGGGGGAAAGCACAGATACGCAGTATTTT.

This clonotype was counted between two and nine times. This rearrangement joins TRBV28 to TRBJ1-1; D uncertain. V gave up 6 bases and J gave up 5 bases, with 10 bases separating them. Per the germline V gene, CDR1 is MDHEN and CDR2 is SYDVKM. The CDR3 is 12 amino acids. The CDR3 protein is CASSRAETEAFF. The CDR3 bases are TGTGCCAGCAGCCGGGCCGAGACTGAAGCTTTCTTT.

The V call is TRBV11-2, the J call TRBJ2-5, with no clear D. Trimming took off 5 bases at V and 13 bases at J, with 17 bases between the two ends. The CDR3 consists of 12 residues. CDR1 and CDR2 (germline): SGHAT, FQNNGV. The DNA of the CDR3 is TGTGCCAGCAGCCTCCTCGGCGGCCGACGGTACTTC. Translation: CASSLLGGRRYF.

The table lists this clonotype with a count of one. The V call is TRBV2, the J call TRBJ2-1; 11 positions match TRBD2. V was clipped by 7 bases and J by 6 bases; unmatched bases: 5. The CDR3 contains 14 residues. CDR1 is SNHLY and CDR2 is FYNNEI in the germline V gene. Here the CDR3 DNA reads TGTGCCAGCATTCGACTAGCGGGGAGCAATGAGCAGTTCTTC. Its translation is CASIRLAGSNEQFF.

This clonotype was observed a handful of times. The chain links TRBV7-8 to TRBJ2-1; TRBD2 might be the D (6 bases). The CDR3 length is 13 residues. V dropped 5 bases and J dropped 9 bases, with 14 bases sitting between them. Germline values: CDR1 SGHVS, CDR2 FQNEAQ. CDR3 in amino acids: CASSLNAGSEQFF. The CDR3 nucleotides read TGTGCCAGCAGCCTCAACGCGGGGAGTGAGCAGTTCTTC.

As to this clonotype: The conserved closing phenylalanine or tryptophan is absent in this CDR3, likely reflecting a read error. V gene TRBV3-1 combines with J gene TRBJ2-1, with a possible D match to TRBD2 (5 bases). The CDR3 loop spans 13 amino acids. V dropped 1 base and J dropped 8 bases, with 9 bases sitting between them. The germline V gene has CDR1 LGHDT and CDR2 YNNKEL (reference sequence). The CDR3 loop is CASSQAPRDEQFL. In nucleotides, the CDR3 is TGTGCCAGCAGCCAAGCCCCGCGGGATGAGCAGTTCCTC.

This clonotype was recorded only once. J is TRBJ2-1 and V is TRBV9; possibly TRBD2 for D (5 bases). This CDR3 spans 13 amino acids. V was cut by 4 bases and J by 4 bases, with 9 bases left in between. CDR1 is SGDLS and CDR2 is YYNGEE in the germline V gene. CDR3 sequence (DNA): TGTGCCAGCAGCTTGGACTGTTACAATGAGCAGTTCTTC. Translated, it gives CASSLDCYNEQFF.

This rearrangement joins TRBV15 to TRBJ1-1, with 10 bases identical to TRBD1. The germline CDR1 and CDR2 sequences are LNHNV and YYDKDF (reference sequence). CDR3 length: 14 amino acids. The V segment lost 5 bases and the J segment 3 bases; nucleotides outside the gene matches: 3. In DNA, the CDR3 is TGTGCCACCAGCCCGGACAGGGGGTACACTGAAGCTTTCTTT. Translation gives CATSPDRGYTEAFF. Drawing the rest from reference TRBV15 and TRBJ1-1, the complete variable domain is DAMVIQNPRYQVTQFGKPVTLSCSQTLNHNVMYWYQQKSSQAPKLLFHYYDKDFNNEADTPDNFQSRRPNTSFCFLDIRSPGLGDTAMYLCATSPDRGYTEAFFGQGTRLTVV.